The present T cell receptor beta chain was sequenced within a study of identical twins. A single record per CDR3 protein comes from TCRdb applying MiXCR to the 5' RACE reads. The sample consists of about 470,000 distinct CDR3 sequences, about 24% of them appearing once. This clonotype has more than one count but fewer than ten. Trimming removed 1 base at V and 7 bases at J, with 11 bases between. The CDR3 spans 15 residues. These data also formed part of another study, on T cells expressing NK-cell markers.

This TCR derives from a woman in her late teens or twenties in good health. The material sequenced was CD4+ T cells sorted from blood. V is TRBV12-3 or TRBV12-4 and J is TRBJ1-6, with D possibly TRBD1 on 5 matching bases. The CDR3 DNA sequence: TGTGCCAGCAGTTTAGGGGGGTTCTTCAATTCACCCCTCCACTTT. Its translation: CASSLGGFFNSPLHF.